The source of this T cell receptor beta chain is a study of identifying expanded T cells in peripheral blood. Study-wide points: Variance in clone template counts between roughly two-week samples significantly increased with total template count across all healthy donors.

Comments on this clone: Its antigen is unknown. Different DNA sequences within this sample yield the same CDR3.

Collection occurred without any documented infections or immune events in donors. This CDR3 is built from 18 residues. Losses at the gene ends were 4 bases for V and 9 bases for J; bases not matched to a gene: 15. Looked up from germline, CDR1 is SGHTA and CDR2 is FQGNSA. Measured with immunoSEQ multiplex PCR; TCRdb has only the in-frame clones, and not every one. Seen here are 84,000 or so clones, around 91% observed once, and the top ten hold around 3%. The sequence derives from a person aged 18 to 75 in good health. The sample consisted of blood. J is TRBJ2-3 and V is TRBV7-2; 14 positions agree with TRBD2. Here the CDR3 reads CASSSILLTSGGAGTQYF. Written as DNA, the CDR3 is TGTGCCAGCAGCTCAATTCTCCTGACTAGCGGGGGGGCGGGGACGCAGTATTTT.